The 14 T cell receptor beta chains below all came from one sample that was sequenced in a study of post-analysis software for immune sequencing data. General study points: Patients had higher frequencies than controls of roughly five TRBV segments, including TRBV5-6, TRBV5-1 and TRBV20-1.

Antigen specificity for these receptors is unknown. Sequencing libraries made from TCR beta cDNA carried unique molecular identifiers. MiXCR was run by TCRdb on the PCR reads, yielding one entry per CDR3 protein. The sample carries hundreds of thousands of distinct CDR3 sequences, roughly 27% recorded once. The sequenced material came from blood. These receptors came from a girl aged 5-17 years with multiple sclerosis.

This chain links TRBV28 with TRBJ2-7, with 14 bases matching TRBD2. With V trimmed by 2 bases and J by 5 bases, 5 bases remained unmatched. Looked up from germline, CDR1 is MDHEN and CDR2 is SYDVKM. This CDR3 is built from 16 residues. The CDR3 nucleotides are TGTGCCAGCAGTTTACCCGGGACTAGCGGGAGTAACGAGCAGTACTTC. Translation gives CASSLPGTSGSNEQYF.

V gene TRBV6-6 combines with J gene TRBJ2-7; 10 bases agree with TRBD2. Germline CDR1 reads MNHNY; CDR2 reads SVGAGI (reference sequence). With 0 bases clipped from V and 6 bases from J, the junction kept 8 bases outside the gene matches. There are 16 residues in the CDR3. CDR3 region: CASSYSASGRLIEQYF. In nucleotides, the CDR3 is TGTGCCAGCAGTTACTCGGCTAGCGGGAGATTGATCGAGCAGTACTTC.

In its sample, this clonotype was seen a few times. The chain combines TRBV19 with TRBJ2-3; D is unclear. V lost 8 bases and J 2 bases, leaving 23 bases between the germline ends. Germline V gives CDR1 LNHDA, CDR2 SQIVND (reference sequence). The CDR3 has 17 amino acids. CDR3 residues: CASRRSSGVPLTDTQYF. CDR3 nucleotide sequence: TGTGCCAGTCGACGCAGCTCTGGTGTACCCCTCACAGATACGCAGTATTTT.

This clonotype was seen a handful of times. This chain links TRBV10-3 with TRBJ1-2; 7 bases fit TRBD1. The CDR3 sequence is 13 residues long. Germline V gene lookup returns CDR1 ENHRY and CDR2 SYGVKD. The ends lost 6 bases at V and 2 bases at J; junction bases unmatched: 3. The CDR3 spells CAIRGGQNYGYTF. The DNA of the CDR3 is TGTGCCATCAGGGGGGGACAGAACTATGGCTACACCTTC.

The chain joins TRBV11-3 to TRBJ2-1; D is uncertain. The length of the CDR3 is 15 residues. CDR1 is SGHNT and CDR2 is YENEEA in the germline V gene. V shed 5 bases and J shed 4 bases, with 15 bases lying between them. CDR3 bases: TGTGCCAGCAGCCCCAACGGAAGGAGTTACAATGAGCAGTTCTTC. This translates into CASSPNGRSYNEQFF. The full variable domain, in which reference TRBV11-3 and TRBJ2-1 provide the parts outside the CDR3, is EAGVVQSPRYKIIEKKQPVAFWCNPISGHNTLYWYLQNLGQGPELLIRYENEEAVDDSQLPKDRFSAERLKGVDSTLKIQPAELGDSAVYLCASSPNGRSYNEQFFGPGTRLTVL.

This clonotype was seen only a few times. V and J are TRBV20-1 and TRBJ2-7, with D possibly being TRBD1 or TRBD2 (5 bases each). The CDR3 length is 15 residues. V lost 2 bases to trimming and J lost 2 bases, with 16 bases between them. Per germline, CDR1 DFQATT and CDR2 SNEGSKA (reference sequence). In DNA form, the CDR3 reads TGCAGTGCTAGACGCCGGGACCACAACCCCTACGAGCAGTACTTC. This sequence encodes CSARRRDHNPYEQYF.

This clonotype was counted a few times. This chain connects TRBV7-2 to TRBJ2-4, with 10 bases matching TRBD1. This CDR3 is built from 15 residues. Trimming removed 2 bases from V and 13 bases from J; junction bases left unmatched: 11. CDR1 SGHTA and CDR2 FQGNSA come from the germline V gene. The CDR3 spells CASSLRDRGHNEQYF. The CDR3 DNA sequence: TGTGCCAGCAGCTTACGGGACAGGGGTCACAATGAGCAGTACTTC.

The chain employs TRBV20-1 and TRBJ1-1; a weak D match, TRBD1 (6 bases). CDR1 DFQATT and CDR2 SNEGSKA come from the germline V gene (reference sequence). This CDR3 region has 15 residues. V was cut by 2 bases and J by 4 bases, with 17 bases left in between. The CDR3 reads CSARIDRGVGTEAFF. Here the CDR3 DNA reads TGCAGTGCTAGAATCGATAGGGGGGTGGGCACTGAAGCTTTCTTT.

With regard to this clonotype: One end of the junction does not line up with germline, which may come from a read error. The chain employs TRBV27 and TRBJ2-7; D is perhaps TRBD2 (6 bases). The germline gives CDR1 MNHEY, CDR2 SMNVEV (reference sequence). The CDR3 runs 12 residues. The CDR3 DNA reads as TGTGCCAACAGTTCTCCCGGGGGCGAGCAGTACTTC. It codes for CANSSPGGEQYF.

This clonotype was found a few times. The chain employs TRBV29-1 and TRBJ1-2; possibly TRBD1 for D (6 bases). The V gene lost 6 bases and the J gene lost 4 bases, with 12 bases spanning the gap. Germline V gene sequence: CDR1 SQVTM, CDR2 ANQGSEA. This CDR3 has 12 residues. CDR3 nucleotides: TGCAGCGTATCCCAAGGGGGCTATGGCTACACCTTC. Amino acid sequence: CSVSQGGYGYTF.

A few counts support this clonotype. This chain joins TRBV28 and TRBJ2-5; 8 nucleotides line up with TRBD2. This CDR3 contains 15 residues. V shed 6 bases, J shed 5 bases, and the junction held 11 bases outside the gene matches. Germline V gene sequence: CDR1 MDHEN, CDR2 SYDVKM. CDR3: CASSPEGLGVETQYF. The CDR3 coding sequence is TGTGCCAGCAGCCCCGAGGGACTAGGGGTTGAGACCCAGTACTTC.

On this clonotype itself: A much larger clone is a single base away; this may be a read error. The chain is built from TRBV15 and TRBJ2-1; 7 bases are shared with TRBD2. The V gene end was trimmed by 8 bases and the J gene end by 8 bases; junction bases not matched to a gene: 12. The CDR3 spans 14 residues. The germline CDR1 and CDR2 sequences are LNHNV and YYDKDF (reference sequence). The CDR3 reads CATCERDGPYEQFF. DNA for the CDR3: TGTGCCACCTGCGAGCGGGACGGCCCCTATGAGCAGTTCTTC.

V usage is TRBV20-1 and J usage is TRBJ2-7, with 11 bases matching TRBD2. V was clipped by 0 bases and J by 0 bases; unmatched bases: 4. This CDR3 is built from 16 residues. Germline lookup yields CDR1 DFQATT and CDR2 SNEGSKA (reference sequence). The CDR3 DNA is TGCAGTGCTAGAGATCCGACTAGCGGGGCCTCCTACGAGCAGTACTTC. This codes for CSARDPTSGASYEQYF.

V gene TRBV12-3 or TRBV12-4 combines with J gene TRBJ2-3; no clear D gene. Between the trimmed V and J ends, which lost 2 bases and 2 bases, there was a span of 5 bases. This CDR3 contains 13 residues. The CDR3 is CASSLHNTDTQYF. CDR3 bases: TGTGCCAGCAGTTTACACAACACAGATACGCAGTATTTT.